This T cell receptor beta chain stems from a study of T cells in Graves' hyperthyroidism and ophthalmopathy. Source material for PBMCs was 10 ml fresh peripheral blood. Study conclusions and caveats: Ophthalmopathy prediction by the model preceded onset by a median approximately 6.9 months.

TCR beta CDR3 region amplification was performed from RNA transcripts. HTBI primers were the set used in a first-round RT-PCR of the TCR CDR3. TCRdb recomputed calls from the multiplex PCR reads with MiXCR, one row per CDR3 protein. The sample includes under 300,000 distinct CDR3 sequences, about an eighth of them seen just once. Germline trimming cut 12 bases from V and 3 bases from J; bases unmatched to any gene: 7. This CDR3 is 14 amino acids long. The germline gives CDR1 KGHDR, CDR2 SFDVKD. This clonotype was recorded many times. Its cognate antigen is unknown. The chain has TRBV24-1 and TRBJ2-2, with 9 bases aligning to TRBD2. The sample taken for sequencing was blood. This clonotype was obtained from a woman between 25 and 40 years old with Graves' hyperthyroidism that later progressed to Graves' ophthalmopathy. CDR3: CAAGAGGHTGELFF. The CDR3 nucleotides are TGTGCCGCGGGCGCGGGAGGGCACACCGGGGAGCTGTTTTTT.